This T cell receptor beta chain appears in the sequencing data of a study of blood T cell repertoires in COVID-19. The CDR3 is 15 amino acids. In germline, CDR1 is SNHLY, CDR2 FYNNEI. V was shortened by 0 bases and J by 5 bases, with 13 bases between the two germline ends. Sequenced by immunoSEQ multiplex PCR; TCRdb stores in-frame clones only, minus some. The sample yields some 130,000 clones, 70% to 90% seen once. This sequence joins TRBV2 and TRBJ2-5, with D possibly being TRBD2 (6 bases). Material for sequencing was peripheral blood. This TCR was sampled from a human donor in a cohort sampled during active COVID-19. CDR3 region: CASSEAQIGGETQYF. As DNA, the CDR3 is TGTGCCAGCAGTGAAGCCCAGATTGGGGGGGAGACCCAGTACTTC. The variable domain in full, completed from reference TRBV2 and TRBJ2-5, reads EPEVTQTPSHQVTQMGQEVILRCVPISNHLYFYWYRQILGQKVEFLVSFYNNEISEKSEIFDDQFSVERPDGSNFTLKIRSTKLEDSAMYFCASSEAQIGGETQYFGPGTRLLVL.